This T cell receptor beta chain was retrieved from a study of radiotherapy plus CTLA-4 blockade in lung cancer. For the study at large: Objective responses occurred in 15% to 20% of patients; over 30% had disease control. Study findings and constraints: Some TCR clones had been derived from tumors. These clones expanded in peripheral blood after radiotherapy plus ipilimumab. Response, reportedly, was best predicted by interferon-beta along with early blood T cell clone dynamics.

V shed 2 bases, J shed 5 bases, and the junction held 2 bases outside the gene matches. This CDR3 is 14 amino acids long. Per germline, CDR1 SNHLY and CDR2 FYNNEI. The method was immunoSEQ multiplex PCR; TCRdb's version includes in-frame clones alone and lacks a portion of them. The data show some 73,000 clones, about four fifths seen once. Concerning this clone itself: No antigen is known for it.

Patients in the study, people with chemo-refractory metastatic non-small-cell lung cancer, received focal radiation plus ipilimumab CTLA-4 blockade. J is TRBJ2-1 and V is TRBV2; TRBD2 agrees at 8 bases. Sequenced here: peripheral blood, sampled from a patient treated with radiotherapy plus ipilimumab. The origin of this receptor is a human donor with non-small cell lung cancer who had stable disease on radiotherapy plus ipilimumab. DNA of the CDR3: TGTGCCAGCAGTGAATGGACTAGCCACAATGAGCAGTTCTTC. It codes for CASSEWTSHNEQFF. Full variable domain (outside the CDR3, taken from reference TRBV2 and TRBJ2-1): EPEVTQTPSHQVTQMGQEVILRCVPISNHLYFYWYRQILGQKVEFLVSFYNNEISEKSEIFDDQFSVERPDGSNFTLKIRSTKLEDSAMYFCASSEWTSHNEQFFGPGTRLTVL.